This is a list of T cell receptor beta chains from one sample in a study of cytomegalovirus exposure and HLA in healthy donors. The protocol was immunoSEQ multiplex PCR, while the TCRdb copy is restricted to in-frame clones and leaves out a portion. The repertoire holds roughly 120,000 clones, with about two thirds as singletons. The sequencing sample was made of PBMCs. The source is a man between 40 and 49 years old in good health and CMV-seropositive. Both conserved end residues are part of each CDR3. D genes are given only for firm matches. Some rows mark clone size as missing; the rest say once, few, many or name a class of expanded clone.

D	size	V	J	DNA	CDR3
.	.	TRBV28	TRBJ1-6	TGTGCCAGCAGTCCCACCTATAATTCACCCCTCCACTTT	CASSPTYNSPLHF
TRBD1	few	TRBV7-2	TRBJ2-5	TGTGCCAGCAGCTTCAGGGGGCGCGGTGCCCCAGAGACCCAGTACTTC	CASSFRGRGAPETQYF
TRBD1	.	TRBV7-9	TRBJ2-7	TGTGCCAGCAGCGACAGGGTCAGCAGCACGGGCGAGCAGTACTTC	CASSDRVSSTGEQYF
.	.	TRBV27	TRBJ1-5	TGTGCCAGCAGAGAGACTACAGGGTATCAGCCCCAGCATTTT	CASRETTGYQPQHF
TRBD2	.	TRBV27	TRBJ2-3	TGTGCCAGCGTCGCGCTAGCGGGTCACACAGATACGCAGTATTTT	CASVALAGHTDTQYF
TRBD1	.	TRBV5-6	TRBJ1-4	TGTGCCAGCAGCTCGTCGGGACAGGGAAAGGGAGGAACTGAAAAACTGTTTTTT	CASSSSGQGKGGTEKLFF
.	.	TRBV19	TRBJ1-2	TGTGCCAGTAACATCAGGGGAGTTGACTATGGCTACACCTTC	CASNIRGVDYGYTF
.	few	TRBV5-5	TRBJ1-1	TGTGCCAGCAGCTTGGTTGGGGGCCGAGGCACTGAAGCTTTCTTT	CASSLVGGRGTEAFF
.	.	TRBV5-4	TRBJ2-1	TGCGCCAGCAGCCTAAGACTACTCTCCCTGGGGTACAATGAGCAGTTCTTC	CASSLRLLSLGYNEQFF
.	.	TRBV29-1	TRBJ2-7	TGCAGCGTTTGGGACAACTCCTACGAGCAGTACTTC	CSVWDNSYEQYF
TRBD1	.	TRBV5-1	TRBJ2-5	TGCGCCAGCAGCCTGGACAGGGTGGTCCAAGAGACCCGGTACTTC	CASSLDRVVQETRYF
.	once	TRBV10-3	TRBJ1-2	TGTGCCATCCGCGTTAGTCTCCGCTCTAACTATGGCTACACCTTC	CAIRVSLRSNYGYTF
.	.	TRBV28	TRBJ2-7	TGTGCCAGCAGTTTTACCGGGACACTTAGTTACGAGCAGTACTTC	CASSFTGTLSYEQYF
TRBD2	.	TRBV30	TRBJ2-5	TGTGCCTGGAGTCCGACTAGCGGGGGGGCCAGGGAGACCCAGTACTTC	CAWSPTSGGARETQYF
.	once	TRBV7-9	TRBJ2-3	TGTTCCAGCAGCTTAGAAGGCGGGCCCACAGATACGCAGTATTTT	CSSSLEGGPTDTQYF
TRBD1	.	TRBV5-1	TRBJ1-2	TGCGCCAGCAGCTTGGAGGGACAGGGGGCGTACTATGGCTACACCTTC	CASSLEGQGAYYGYTF
.	.	TRBV2	TRBJ2-7	TGTGCCAGCAGTGAATCGTCCTACGAGCAGTACTTC	CASSESSYEQYF
TRBD1	few	TRBV27	TRBJ2-7	TGTGCCAGCAGTGCAACAGGGGGCTCCTTGACAGAGCAGTACTTC	CASSATGGSLTEQYF
TRBD1	.	TRBV2	TRBJ2-7	TGTGCCAGCAACGGAAACCCCGGGACAGGCTCCTACGAGCAGTACTTC	CASNGNPGTGSYEQYF
TRBD2	.	TRBV18	TRBJ2-3	TGTGCCAGCTCATCGAAGCGGGAGGGTTTAGATACGCAGTATTTT	CASSSKREGLDTQYF
TRBD1	.	TRBV5-1	TRBJ2-7	TGCGCCAGCAGCTATACCGGGACAGGGAACTACGAGCAGTACTTC	CASSYTGTGNYEQYF
.	.	TRBV6-5	TRBJ1-5	TGTGCCAGCAGAGCGGGATCATGGGGCAATCAGCCCCAGCATTTT	CASRAGSWGNQPQHF
TRBD1	.	TRBV10-3	TRBJ1-1	TGTGCCACACTCGCGGGGACAGGGGGGACTGAAGCTTTCTTT	CATLAGTGGTEAFF
.	.	TRBV19	TRBJ2-3	TGTGCCAGTAGTATTTCCAGGACAGATACGCAGTATTTT	CASSISRTDTQYF
TRBD1	.	TRBV7-9	TRBJ1-1	TGTGCCAGCAGCTTATTTTCCCCCAGGACAGGGGGCGCGAACACTGAAGCTTTCTTT	CASSLFSPRTGGANTEAFF
TRBD1	.	TRBV11-2	TRBJ1-2	TGTGCCAGCAGCTCGGACAGGGGATATGGCTACACCTTC	CASSSDRGYGYTF
TRBD2	.	TRBV19	TRBJ2-7	TGTGCCAGTAGTGATGAGGGAGGGGACGAGCAGTACTTC	CASSDEGGDEQYF
.	.	TRBV6-6	TRBJ1-5	TGTGCCAGCAGACCCGGGGGGCTGCGTAATCAGCCCCAGCATTTT	CASRPGGLRNQPQHF
TRBD1	.	TRBV7-9	TRBJ1-6	TGTGCCAGCAGCACGAAGGACAGGGGGAGTTCACCCCTCCACTTT	CASSTKDRGSSPLHF
TRBD1	.	TRBV27	TRBJ1-2	TGTGCCAGCAGTCAGCAGGGGGCGAACTATGGCTACACCTTC	CASSQQGANYGYTF
.	.	TRBV7-9	TRBJ1-6	TGTGCCAGCAGCCCCCTCCGGGGGGGTGTCAATTCACCCCTCCACTTT	CASSPLRGGVNSPLHF
TRBD1	few	TRBV9	TRBJ2-5	TGTGCCAGCAGCCCGGGGACAGGGGGTACCGAGACCCAGTACTTC	CASSPGTGGTETQYF
TRBD1	.	TRBV29-1	TRBJ2-7	TGCAGCGCTAGACAGGGACAGGGAATAGACGAGCAGTACTTC	CSARQGQGIDEQYF
TRBD1	.	TRBV5-6	TRBJ1-6	TGTGCCAGCAGCCAGGGACAGGGGCTGGGTAATTCACCCCTCCACTTT	CASSQGQGLGNSPLHF
.	.	TRBV7-9	TRBJ2-7	TGTGCCAGCAGCTGGCCGGGTTCCGAGCAGTACTTC	CASSWPGSEQYF
TRBD2	.	TRBV27	TRBJ2-5	TGTGCCACCTCGACTAGCGCCTACCAAGAGACCCAGTACTTC	CATSTSAYQETQYF
.	.	TRBV29-1	TRBJ2-1	TGCAGCGTTGAAGATCTACTAGACCACAATGAGCAGTTCTTC	CSVEDLLDHNEQFF
.	.	TRBV19	TRBJ2-5	TGTGCCAGCAAGGGGACTGGCCTGACCCAGTACTTC	CASKGTGLTQYF
.	.	TRBV19	TRBJ2-7	TGTGCCAGTTCAAAGGACACGAGCTCCTACGAGCAGTACTTC	CASSKDTSSYEQYF
.	.	TRBV28	TRBJ2-5	TGTGCCAGCGGGGGGTGGAGAGAGACCCAGTACTTC	CASGGWRETQYF
TRBD2	.	TRBV28	TRBJ2-1	TGTGCCAGCAGTGGGTGGCGGGAGGGGACCTACAATGAGCAGTTCTTC	CASSGWREGTYNEQFF
.	.	TRBV7-8	TRBJ1-6	TGTGCCAGCAGCTTAGCGGGCAAGGATCTGGTTCGTTCTCGTCCGACCCTCCACTTT	CASSLAGKDLVRSRPTLHF
TRBD2	few	TRBV5-1	TRBJ2-5	TGCGCCAGCAGGAGGGACCCCGCATATCGGGGGGAGCAGTACTTC	CASRRDPAYRGEQYF
.	.	TRBV10-3	TRBJ1-1	TGTGCCATCACCCGAGGAGAGAACACTGAAGCTTTCTTT	CAITRGENTEAFF
TRBD1	.	TRBV28	TRBJ1-2	TGTGCCAGCAGTTTACTCCGGGACAGATCTTATGGCTACACCTTC	CASSLLRDRSYGYTF
.	.	TRBV6-5	TRBJ1-1	TGTGCCAGCAGTTCGACGGGAATGTTCACTGAAGCTTTCTTT	CASSSTGMFTEAFF
TRBD1	.	TRBV5-1	TRBJ2-7	TGCGCCAGCAGCTTGCGGGCCGGGACAGGGGTCTACGAGCAGTACTTC	CASSLRAGTGVYEQYF
TRBD1	.	TRBV15	TRBJ1-5	TGTGCCACCAGCAGAGATCGTGGGACAGCAAATCAGCCCCAGCATTTT	CATSRDRGTANQPQHF
TRBD2	.	TRBV9	TRBJ2-7	TGTGCCAGCAGCGCCGGGACTAGCGGGCCCTACGAGCAGTACTTC	CASSAGTSGPYEQYF
.	.	TRBV7-6	TRBJ1-5	TGTGCCAGCAGCCCTGGGACACCTAATCAGCCCCAGCATTTT	CASSPGTPNQPQHF
TRBD2	.	TRBV29-1	TRBJ2-1	TGCAGCGTTGAGGGTCTAGCGGGAGCGGATGAGCAGTTCTTC	CSVEGLAGADEQFF
TRBD2	.	TRBV15	TRBJ2-4	TGTGCCACCAGCAGAGATTGGAATTTAGAGCGGGGGGAGACCAAAAACATTCAGTACTTC	CATSRDWNLERGETKNIQYF
TRBD2	.	TRBV27	TRBJ2-3	TGTGCCAGCAGTTTAGAAGGTAGCGGGGGCCCTCAGGATACGCAGTATTTT	CASSLEGSGGPQDTQYF
TRBD2	.	TRBV5-1	TRBJ2-1	TGCGCCAGCAGCCCCTGGGAGGGACTAGCAAATGATGAGCAGTTCTTC	CASSPWEGLANDEQFF
.	.	TRBV7-8	TRBJ2-6	TGTGCCAGCAGCTTAGCGTATGGGACTTTCTGGGCTGGGGCCAACGTCCTGACTTTC	CASSLAYGTFWAGANVLTF